Each of the 27 T cell receptor beta chains below was sequenced from the same sample in a study of neurological immune-mediated disorders. MiXCR was run by TCRdb on the 5' RACE reads, yielding one entry per CDR3 protein. The sample consists of 55,000 or so distinct CDR3 sequences, around 4.2% of them appearing once. Sequenced: PBMCs. The receptors were gathered from a man aged 45-65 years with multiple sclerosis.

In this sample, this clonotype turned up many times. The rearrangement links TRBV20-1 to TRBJ1-5; D not resolved. The CDR3 length is 14 residues. V lost 7 bases and J 4 bases, leaving 17 bases between the germline ends. CDR1 DFQATT and CDR2 SNEGSKA come from the germline V gene (reference sequence). CDR3 region: CSVKVVGRNQPQHF. In DNA, the CDR3 is TGCAGTGTAAAGGTGGTCGGGCGAAATCAGCCCCAGCATTTT.

This clonotype was recorded at least ten times. This chain joins TRBV28 and TRBJ2-2; a possible D gene is TRBD1 (6 bases). The germline V gene encodes CDR1 MDHEN and CDR2 SYDVKM. Trimming stripped 3 bases from V and 6 bases from J, with 14 bases between. The CDR3 has 15 amino acids. The CDR3: CASSLWGRTAGELFF. CDR3 nucleotide sequence: TGTGCCAGCAGTTTGTGGGGGCGTACCGCCGGGGAGCTGTTTTTT.

This clonotype was detected many times. CDR3 region: CSATTGITEAFF. CDR3 DNA sequence: TGCAGTGCTACCACGGGGATAACTGAAGCTTTCTTT. V is TRBV20-1 and J is TRBJ1-1; D is undetermined. Per germline, CDR1 DFQATT and CDR2 SNEGSKA (reference sequence). Trimming stripped 4 bases from V and 5 bases from J, with 11 bases between. The CDR3 contains 12 residues.

This clonotype has ten or more counts. J is TRBJ2-6 and V is TRBV10-3, with D tentatively TRBD2 (6 bases). Trimming cost V 5 bases and J 3 bases, with 8 bases left between them. CDR1 is ENHRY, CDR2 SYGVKD, per germline. The CDR3 extends over 14 amino acids. CDR3 nucleotide sequence: TGTGCCATCAGTTCGGGGGATGGGGCCAACGTCCTGACTTTC. This sequence encodes CAISSGDGANVLTF.

In this sample, this clonotype turned up a few times. The V and J genes are TRBV5-6 and TRBJ2-2; D may be TRBD1 (6 bases). V lost 0 bases, J lost 1 base, and 10 bases lay in between. This CDR3 contains 16 residues. Germline lookup yields CDR1 SGHDT and CDR2 YYEEEE. The CDR3 nucleotides read TGTGCCAGCAGCTTGGTCCAGGGGAAGAACACCGGGGAGCTGTTTTTT. The encoded protein is CASSLVQGKNTGELFF.

The sample holds many counts of this clonotype. The chain links TRBV28 to TRBJ2-1; D may be TRBD1 (6 bases). This CDR3 spans 15 amino acids. Germline assignment: CDR1 MDHEN and CDR2 SYDVKM. V was shortened by 7 bases and J by 7 bases, with 20 bases between the two germline ends. DNA of the CDR3: TGTGCCAGCATCCCATCGGCAACCCAGGGGAATGAGCAGTTCTTC. Translated, it gives CASIPSATQGNEQFF.

This clonotype has only a few counts. This chain joins TRBV5-1 and TRBJ2-1, with TRBD2 as a possible D gene (6 bases). V was pared by 8 bases and J by 6 bases, with 21 bases between. Germline-derived CDR1 and CDR2 are SGHRS and YFSETQ. The CDR3 has 15 residues. CDR3 coding DNA: TGCGCCAGTAGTCAACGACTAGACCCGTTCAATGAGCAGTTCTTC. It encodes CASSQRLDPFNEQFF.

This chain joins TRBV24-1 and TRBJ2-7; a possible D gene is TRBD2 (6 bases). The germline V and J ends were trimmed by 4 bases and 5 bases, with 8 bases remaining between them. This CDR3 spans 12 amino acids. Germline CDR1 reads KGHDR; CDR2 reads SFDVKD. The CDR3 protein is CATSEWGDEQYF. The CDR3 DNA is TGTGCCACCAGTGAATGGGGGGACGAGCAGTACTTC.

This clonotype was detected ten times or more. The rearrangement uses TRBV20-1 and TRBJ2-1, with TRBD2 matching 11 bases. The V gene's germline CDR1 is DFQATT and CDR2 SNEGSKA (reference sequence). J gave up 6 bases and V 6 bases, and 7 bases lay outside the gene matches. The CDR3 is 14 amino acids. The CDR3: CSATDSGGGNEQFF. The CDR3, as DNA: TGCAGTGCGACCGATAGCGGGGGGGGCAATGAGCAGTTCTTC.

This clonotype has a count of ten or more. The chain has TRBV7-2 and TRBJ2-2; the match to TRBD1 covers 8 bases. V shed 8 bases and J 0 bases; nucleotides not matched to a gene: 11. The length of the CDR3 is 17 residues. From germline, CDR1 is SGHTA and CDR2 FQGNSA. CDR3 protein: CASGHPRQGTNTGELFF. DNA for the CDR3: TGTGCCAGCGGCCACCCACGACAGGGGACGAACACCGGGGAGCTGTTTTTT.

The sample holds many counts of this clonotype. The chain links TRBV29-1 to TRBJ2-1; D is undetermined. Trimming stripped 8 bases from V and 8 bases from J, with 16 bases between. CDR1 is SQVTM and CDR2 is ANQGSEA in the germline V gene. The CDR3 length is 12 residues. CDR3 sequence (DNA): TGCAGCATCGGGTTAGCATCCCATGAGCAGTTCTTC. Translated: CSIGLASHEQFF.

The chain has TRBV7-9 and TRBJ2-1, with D unresolved. The CDR3 runs 14 residues. The V and J ends lost 7 bases and 5 bases respectively, with 15 bases between them. Germline values: CDR1 SEHNR, CDR2 FQNEAQ (reference sequence). The CDR3 nucleotides are TGTGCCAGCACGTTAGGTCCGCTACACAATGAGCAGTTCTTC. It yields the protein CASTLGPLHNEQFF.

Many counts were recorded for this clonotype. This chain uses TRBV28 with TRBJ1-1; 8 nucleotides match TRBD1. CDR3 length equals 14 residues. V lost 6 bases to trimming and J lost 4 bases; unmatched junction nucleotides: 7. CDR1 is MDHEN, CDR2 SYDVKM, per germline. CDR3 sequence (DNA): TGTGCCAGCAGCCAATACAGGGGGGGCACTGAAGCTTTCTTT. It is translated as CASSQYRGGTEAFF.

This clonotype was counted at least ten times. The gene calls are TRBV3-1 and TRBJ2-7; D unresolved. The germline V gene encodes CDR1 LGHDT and CDR2 YNNKEL (reference sequence). Trimming left V 0 bases short and J 2 bases short, with 23 bases between. The CDR3 has 19 residues. The CDR3 loop is CASSQDLDLLALNAYEQYF. The CDR3 bases are TGTGCCAGCAGCCAAGATCTGGATCTTTTAGCCTTAAACGCCTACGAGCAGTACTTC.

This clonotype has just a few counts. CDR3 nucleotide sequence: TGTGCCAGCAGTTTACTTTCATCAGACTCCTACGAGCAGTACTTC. It encodes CASSLLSSDSYEQYF. The chain is built from TRBV28 and TRBJ2-7; D ambiguous. Trimming shortened V by 2 bases and J by 0 bases, and 11 bases separated the two germline ends. The CDR3 covers 15 residues. In germline, CDR1 is MDHEN, CDR2 SYDVKM.

This clonotype was recorded at least ten times. The chain joins TRBV5-1 to TRBJ1-1; D is perhaps TRBD1 (5 bases). Germline assignment: CDR1 SGHRS and CDR2 YFSETQ. This CDR3 spans 15 amino acids. Trimming removed 4 bases at V and 8 bases at J, with 21 bases between. CDR3 in amino acids: CASSAPGRQLGEAFF. Written as DNA, the CDR3 is TGCGCCAGCAGCGCTCCGGGACGTCAGTTAGGCGAAGCTTTCTTT. The full variable domain, in which reference TRBV5-1 and TRBJ1-1 provide the parts outside the CDR3, is KAGVTQTPRYLIKTRGQQVTLSCSPISGHRSVSWYQQTPGQGLQFLFEYFSETQRNKGNFPGRFSGRQFSNSRSEMNVSTLELGDSALYLCASSAPGRQLGEAFFGQGTRLTVV.

This clonotype was recorded many times. The V and J genes are TRBV20-1 and TRBJ2-5; TRBD1 or TRBD2 may be the D gene (6 bases each). V lost 5 bases, J lost 3 bases, and 13 bases lay in between. Germline V lookup: CDR1 DFQATT, CDR2 SNEGSKA (reference sequence). The CDR3 contains 13 residues. The CDR3 sequence is CSALRGGKETQYF. CDR3 sequence (DNA): TGCAGTGCTCTAAGAGGGGGGAAAGAGACCCAGTACTTC.

This clonotype was seen at least ten times. This chain links TRBV14 with TRBJ1-1; the D gene is possibly TRBD1 (5 bases). V was shortened by 1 base and J by 8 bases, with 14 bases between the two germline ends. Germline CDR1 reads SGHDN; CDR2 reads FVKESK. This CDR3 is built from 14 residues. The CDR3 nucleotides are TGTGCCAGCAGCCAAGCGAGGGGCACGGGAGAAGCTTTCTTT. It translates to CASSQARGTGEAFF.

This clonotype appeared many times. This sequence joins TRBV5-1 and TRBJ1-1; no reliable D call. Germline assignment: CDR1 SGHRS and CDR2 YFSETQ. The CDR3 spans 11 residues. Between the trimmed V and J ends, which lost 0 bases and 7 bases, there was a span of 4 bases. CDR3 DNA sequence: TGCGCCAGCAGCTTGGCTGATGAAGCTTTCTTT. Protein sequence: CASSLADEAFF.

This clonotype was counted ten times or more. The chain recombines TRBV2 with TRBJ2-1; 14 bases are a match to TRBD2. The V gene's germline CDR1 is SNHLY and CDR2 FYNNEI. The V and J ends lost 5 bases and 7 bases, in that order; junction bases with no gene match: 19. The CDR3 covers 20 residues. The CDR3 DNA follows: TGTGCCAGCAGTCCTCCCGACGAGGGGGTCTGGACTAGCGGGAGGAATGAGCAGTTCTTC. It translates to CASSPPDEGVWTSGRNEQFF.

This clonotype was recorded many times. The genes are TRBV20-1 and TRBJ2-1; 12 nucleotides match TRBD2. J gave up 7 bases and V 0 bases, and 7 bases lay outside the gene matches. CDR1 and CDR2 (germline): DFQATT, SNEGSKA (reference sequence). The CDR3 spans 16 residues. The CDR3 reads CSARDPLAGGPNEQFF. The CDR3 coding sequence is TGCAGTGCTAGAGATCCCCTAGCGGGAGGGCCGAATGAGCAGTTCTTC.

Ten or more counts support this clonotype. The chain is built from TRBV7-2 and TRBJ2-7; TRBD1 agrees at 9 bases. The germline CDR1 and CDR2 sequences are SGHTA and FQGNSA. CDR3 length equals 15 residues. Germline trimming cut 3 bases from V and 6 bases from J; bases unmatched to any gene: 9. CDR3: CASSFTGQGMSEQYF. CDR3 DNA sequence: TGTGCCAGCAGCTTTACGGGACAGGGAATGTCCGAGCAGTACTTC.

This clonotype was observed many times. CDR3 sequence: CASSPGQGRYTIYF. CDR3 coding DNA: TGTGCCAGCAGCCCCGGACAGGGGAGGTACACCATATATTTT. The chain carries TRBV5-6 and TRBJ1-3; 9 bases line up with TRBD1. Unmatched junction bases numbered 7, after V lost 4 bases and J lost 8 bases. Looked up from germline, CDR1 is SGHDT and CDR2 is YYEEEE. This CDR3 contains 14 residues.

This clonotype was observed many times. J is TRBJ2-2 and V is TRBV5-1, with TRBD1 matching 7 bases. Germline trimming cut 7 bases from V and 4 bases from J; bases unmatched to any gene: 7. The CDR3 runs to 14 residues. Germline CDR1 SGHRS, CDR2 YFSETQ. CDR3 amino acids: CASGRQGLTGELFF. The CDR3 DNA sequence: TGCGCCAGCGGCCGACAGGGCCTCACCGGGGAGCTGTTTTTT.

In its sample, this clonotype was seen many times. This chain joins TRBV25-1 and TRBJ2-7; the D gene is possibly TRBD2 (6 bases). V lost 7 bases, J lost 5 bases, and 18 bases lay in between. The CDR3 sequence is 14 residues long. Looked up from germline, CDR1 is MGHDK and CDR2 is SYGVNS. CDR3 bases: TGTGCCAGCAAAGGTACCCGGAGGGGCCACGAGCAGTACTTC. It encodes CASKGTRRGHEQYF.

This clonotype was recorded at least ten times. The V and J genes are TRBV7-6 and TRBJ1-3; possibly TRBD1 for D (5 bases). Trimming took off 5 bases at V and 4 bases at J, with 15 bases between the two ends. From germline, CDR1 is SGHVS and CDR2 FNYEAQ. The CDR3 extends over 15 amino acids. CDR3 nucleotides: TGTGCCAGCAGCCTGCGCCGGGACGGAGGAAACACCATATATTTT. Translation: CASSLRRDGGNTIYF.

This clonotype appeared many times. This rearrangement joins TRBV7-9 to TRBJ2-5; TRBD1 matches at 9 bases. The junction had 13 bases not matched to a gene; V was cut back by 3 bases and J by 5 bases. This CDR3 has 17 residues. The germline CDR1 and CDR2 sequences are SEHNR and FQNEAQ (reference sequence). CDR3 DNA sequence: TGTGCCAGCAGCTTTAGATCCGGGACAGGGTTAATGGAGACCCAGTACTTC. Translation gives CASSFRSGTGLMETQYF.